The clone carrying this T cell receptor (beta chain) was detected a few times. What it binds is not known. This entry is derived from a study of response to subunit inactivated influenza vaccine. Overall study findings and caveats: The authors offered the suggestion that each seasonal influenza vaccination recruits few new T cells.

One entry per CDR3 protein results from TCRdb running MiXCR on the RT-PCR reads. The repertoire holds more than 700,000 distinct CDR3 sequences, roughly 20% seen once, with 10% in the top ten. The CDR3 has 14 amino acids. Trimming took 6 bases from V and 0 from J, leaving 13 bases between them. The V gene's germline CDR1 is DFQATT and CDR2 SNEGSKA (reference sequence). The source was PBMCs from blood, collected 4 to 6 days after vaccination. This clonotype originated in a man aged 50 or older who received an inactivated influenza vaccine. V gene TRBV20-1 combines with J gene TRBJ2-3; the D gene could be TRBD1 or TRBD2 (5 bases each). CDR3 coding DNA: TGCAGTGCAAAAGTGGGGGTTAGCACAGATACGCAGTATTTT. It codes for CSAKVGVSTDTQYF.